This paragraph covers one T cell receptor beta chain sequence. The data originate from a study of T-cell memory formation after mild COVID-19. The CDR3 covers 15 residues. V lost 8 bases to trimming and J lost 4 bases, with 18 bases between them. Germline lookup yields CDR1 SGHTA and CDR2 FQGNSA. Using its own MiXCR run on the 5' RACE reads, TCRdb lists one record per CDR3 protein. Among roughly 280,000 distinct CDR3 sequences listed, under 8.5% were seen once. The specimen sequenced was PBMCs or a T cell subset sorted from them (not recorded which). The source is a man between 18 and 35 years old who had mild COVID-19 (a few samples of this study predate the infection). Cell type and time point are not known. V and J are TRBV7-2 and TRBJ2-1, with D perhaps TRBD1 (6 bases). DNA for the CDR3: TGTGCCAGCTCCCTGAAGAGGACAGAGTACAATGAGCAGTTCTTC. It is translated as CASSLKRTEYNEQFF.